The 22 T cell receptor beta chains in this list originate from one sample, sequenced in a study of blood T cell repertoires in COVID-19. Profiled with immunoSEQ multiplex PCR; TCRdb holds only in-frame clones, not every one. Here the sample spans about 67,000 clones, about 82% being singletons. Sequenced material: peripheral blood. The receptors come from a human donor in a cohort sampled during active COVID-19.

This clone was counted a single time. The rearrangement links TRBV25-1 to TRBJ2-1; 8 bases match TRBD1. The ends lost 8 bases at V and 9 bases at J; junction bases unmatched: 6. The V gene's germline CDR1 is MGHDK and CDR2 SYGVNS. The CDR3 is 12 amino acids. CDR3 nucleotide sequence: TGTGCCAGCCGGACAGGGCTCGGTGAGCAGTTCTTC. This codes for CASRTGLGEQFF.

The chain employs TRBV7-3 and TRBJ2-3, with 7 bases lining up with TRBD2. J was trimmed by 1 base and V by 5 bases; bases with no gene match: 9. Germline V lookup: CDR1 SGHTA, CDR2 FQGTGA. The CDR3 loop spans 16 amino acids. CDR3 DNA: TGTGCCAGCAGCCCAATTACAGCGGGGCGCACAGATACGCAGTATTTT. Protein sequence: CASSPITAGRTDTQYF. The whole variable domain, remainder taken from reference TRBV7-3 and TRBJ2-3, is GAGVSQTPSNKVTEKGKYVELRCDPISGHTALYWYRQSLGQGPEFLIYFQGTGAADDSGLPNDRFFAVRPEGSVSTLKIQRTERGDSAVYLCASSPITAGRTDTQYFGPGTRLTVL.

This chain links TRBV28 with TRBJ1-5, with no clear D. CDR3 length: 15 amino acids. Per the germline V gene, CDR1 is MDHEN and CDR2 is SYDVKM. Trimming took 4 bases from V and 4 from J, leaving 14 bases between them. The CDR3 DNA reads TGTGCCAGCAGTTCCCCTACGCGGGTTAATCAGCCCCAGCATTTT. It codes for CASSSPTRVNQPQHF.

This clone was counted a single time. The chain carries TRBV5-4 and TRBJ2-5, with TRBD2 matching 8 bases. The CDR3 has 13 amino acids. Germline lookup yields CDR1 SGHNT and CDR2 YYREEE (reference sequence). The trim removed 1 base at V and 11 bases at J, leaving 7 bases unmatched. The CDR3 nucleotides read TGTGCCAGCAGCTTGTTCCTCGCGGGGGGACAGTACTTC. It is translated as CASSLFLAGGQYF.

V and J are TRBV5-1 and TRBJ1-1; D is possibly TRBD1 (5 bases). This CDR3 comprises 15 residues. Germline V gene sequence: CDR1 SGHRS, CDR2 YFSETQ. The V gene lost 0 bases and the J gene lost 0 bases, with 9 bases spanning the gap. The DNA of the CDR3 is TGCGCCAGCAGCTTGGAGGGGCGCCTGAACACTGAAGCTTTCTTT. It specifies CASSLEGRLNTEAFF.

The chain carries TRBV7-3 and TRBJ1-1; D uncertain. The length of the CDR3 is 15 residues. V was pared by 2 bases and J by 3 bases, with 13 bases between. Germline CDR1 and CDR2: SGHTA and FQGTGA. CDR3 nucleotide sequence: TGTGCCAGCAGCTTAGTCCCGGGAGGAGACACTGAAGCTTTCTTT. This codes for CASSLVPGGDTEAFF.

The rearrangement joins TRBV7-9 to TRBJ1-2, with D unresolved. CDR3 length: 13 amino acids. Germline lookup yields CDR1 SEHNR and CDR2 FQNEAQ (reference sequence). V was trimmed by 1 base and J by 7 bases, leaving 10 bases between them. DNA of the CDR3: TGTGCCAGCAGCTTAGACGAAAGTAGTGGCTACACCTTC. Its translation: CASSLDESSGYTF.

The chain employs TRBV11-2 and TRBJ1-6; 9 bases align to TRBD1. The J segment lost 10 bases and the V segment lost 4 bases, leaving 8 bases of the junction unmatched. CDR1 is SGHAT and CDR2 is FQNNGV in the germline V gene. The CDR3 runs 15 residues. CDR3: CASSYTGGAGSPLHF. The CDR3 nucleotides are TGTGCCAGCAGCTATACAGGGGGCGCGGGATCACCCCTCCACTTT.

The V call is TRBV11-2, the J call TRBJ2-3; 10 bases fit TRBD1. Germline assignment: CDR1 SGHAT and CDR2 FQNNGV. There are 16 residues in the CDR3. With V trimmed by 1 base and J by 5 bases, 6 bases remained unmatched. DNA for the CDR3: TGTGCCAGCAGCTTAGTTGACAGGGGGCCCGGAGATACGCAGTATTTT. Protein product: CASSLVDRGPGDTQYF. Full variable domain (rest looked up from reference TRBV11-2 and TRBJ2-3): EAGVAQSPRYKIIEKRQSVAFWCNPISGHATLYWYQQILGQGPKLLIQFQNNGVVDDSQLPKDRFSAERLKGVDSTLKIQPAKLEDSAVYLCASSLVDRGPGDTQYFGPGTRLTVL.

This chain joins TRBV7-6 and TRBJ2-6; weak D call: TRBD2 (6 bases). This CDR3 is built from 15 residues. The germline V gene has CDR1 SGHVS and CDR2 FNYEAQ. The V end was cut by 7 bases, the J end by 2 bases, with 12 bases between. The CDR3 bases are TGTGCCAGCATCCCTGGGAGGACTGGGGCCAACGTCCTGACTTTC. It specifies CASIPGRTGANVLTF.

The V gene is TRBV19, the J gene TRBJ2-1; 8 bases fit TRBD2. Germline V CDR1 and CDR2: LNHDA, SQIVND (reference sequence). This CDR3 comprises 15 residues. V was pared by 3 bases and J by 7 bases, with 8 bases of the junction left unmatched. DNA for the CDR3: TGTGCCAGTAGTATGCTGGGCGGGGGGCCGAATGAGCAGTTCTTC. Translated, it gives CASSMLGGGPNEQFF.

The gene calls are TRBV24-1 and TRBJ1-6; the match to TRBD1 covers 10 bases. The V gene's germline CDR1 is KGHDR and CDR2 SFDVKD. V shed 4 bases and J 6 bases; nucleotides not matched to a gene: 14. This CDR3 is 19 amino acids long. CDR3 amino acids: CATSECLATGGLCNSPLHF. The CDR3 DNA is TGTGCCACCAGTGAGTGTCTCGCGACAGGGGGCTTATGTAATTCACCCCTCCACTTT.

In its sample, this clone was seen a few times. The chain recombines TRBV6-1 with TRBJ1-1; no definite D call. The CDR3 contains 16 residues. V was pared by 3 bases and J by 5 bases, with 19 bases between. Per germline, CDR1 MNHNS and CDR2 SASEGT. Here the CDR3 DNA reads TGTGCCAGCAGTGATCGGGGAGTTGCGGTTTGGACTGAAGCTTTCTTT. It codes for CASSDRGVAVWTEAFF.

The J gene is TRBJ2-4, the V gene TRBV21-1; TRBD1, the table's D call, was not compared with the DNA. TRBV21-1 is noted as a pseudogene. CDR3 length: 18 residues. CDR3 nucleotides: TGTGCTAGAGCAGAGGGGGACAGAGGGCATTTTGCAAAAAACATTCAGTACTTC. Its translation is CARAEGDRGHFAKNIQYF.

This chain connects TRBV5-4 to TRBJ2-7, with D unresolved. V was pared by 4 bases and J by 6 bases, with 17 bases between. In germline, CDR1 is SGHNT, CDR2 YYREEE (reference sequence). The CDR3 is 14 residues long. The CDR3 bases are TGTGCCAGCAGCCCCCGCCAAGCCCTTGGCGAGCAGTACTTC. Translation: CASSPRQALGEQYF.

The rearrangement uses TRBV18 and TRBJ1-4; D perhaps matches TRBD1 (5 bases). V was cut by 5 bases and J by 8 bases, with 12 bases left in between. This CDR3 comprises 13 residues. Per germline, CDR1 KGHSH and CDR2 LQKENI. CDR3 sequence: CASSTGRGEKLFF. CDR3 nucleotides: TGTGCCAGCTCAACCGGACGGGGGGAAAAACTGTTTTTT. Full variable domain (rest looked up from reference TRBV18 and TRBJ1-4): NAGVMQNPRHLVRRRGQEARLRCSPMKGHSHVYWYRQLPEEGLKFMVYLQKENIIDESGMPKERFSAEFPKEGPSILRIQQVVRGDSAAYFCASSTGRGEKLFFGSGTQLSVL.

V and J are TRBV12-5 and TRBJ2-5; 9 bases map to TRBD2. The V segment lost 5 bases and the J segment 5 bases; nucleotides outside the gene matches: 6. CDR3 length: 14 residues. Germline V gene sequence: CDR1 LGHNT, CDR2 FRNRAP. CDR3 protein: CASGQGLASETQYF. The CDR3 bases are TGTGCTAGTGGTCAGGGACTAGCTTCGGAGACCCAGTACTTC.

The chain couples TRBV5-6 to TRBJ2-1; 11 bases match TRBD1. The V segment lost 4 bases and the J segment 4 bases; nucleotides outside the gene matches: 7. Per the germline V gene, CDR1 is SGHDT and CDR2 is YYEEEE. The length of the CDR3 is 16 residues. CDR3 region: CASSPTDRGLYNEQFF. CDR3 DNA: TGTGCCAGCAGCCCGACGGACAGGGGGCTTTACAATGAGCAGTTCTTC.

The chain uses TRBV6-2 or TRBV6-3 and TRBJ2-5, with 8 positions matching TRBD1. Germline CDR1 is MNHEY and CDR2 is SVGEGT. J gave up 4 bases and V 4 bases, and 11 bases lay outside the gene matches. This CDR3 is 16 amino acids long. In nucleotides, the CDR3 is TGTGCCAGCAGTTTCTACCGACAGGGGAAAGGAGAGACCCAGTACTTC. It is translated as CASSFYRQGKGETQYF.

The chain has TRBV18 and TRBJ1-1, with 8 nucleotides matching TRBD1. Germline CDR1 KGHSH, CDR2 LQKENI. This CDR3 has 16 residues. With 3 bases clipped from V and 0 bases from J, the junction kept 6 bases outside the gene matches. Written as DNA, the CDR3 is TGTGCCAGCTCACCGCTTCCGGGACAGGTGAACACTGAAGCTTTCTTT. Its translation: CASSPLPGQVNTEAFF.

CDR3 protein: CASSPNRDSNEQFF. CDR3 sequence (DNA): TGTGCCAGCAGCCCCAACCGGGATAGCAATGAGCAGTTCTTC. The chain carries TRBV7-3 and TRBJ2-1; TRBD2 might be the D (5 bases). The CDR3 covers 14 residues. Trimming took 5 bases from V and 6 from J, leaving 14 bases between them. Germline CDR1 reads SGHTA; CDR2 reads FQGTGA.

This clone has a single count. Here the CDR3 DNA reads TGTGCCAGCAGCCAAGGTGCGCCAGCGGTCTCATCTGGGGAGACCCAGTACTTC. It encodes CASSQGAPAVSSGETQYF. The chain employs TRBV3-1 (or the pseudogene TRBV3-2) and TRBJ2-5; weak D call: TRBD2 (5 bases). The CDR3 extends over 18 amino acids. The V end was cut by 1 base, the J end by 5 bases, with 23 bases between. The germline CDR1 and CDR2 sequences are LGHDT and YNNKEL (reference sequence).